This entry is about one TCR beta chain. The CDR3 contains 16 residues. CDR1 LNHDA and CDR2 SQIVND come from the germline V gene (reference sequence). V lost 5 bases and J lost 1; bases outside the gene matches: 8. The sample is drawn from a study of blood T cell repertoires in COVID-19. Authors' methods: Amplification of reference gene primers was used by the study to estimate nucleated cell counts. Measured with immunoSEQ multiplex PCR; TCRdb has only the in-frame clones, and not every one. The V and J calls and clone size are taken from that table; D and trimming were inferred from the DNA. The table has 150,000 to 200,000 clones, approximately 89% seen once.

The origin of this receptor is a woman aged 35 to 49 with acute COVID-19. The chain links TRBV19 to TRBJ2-1; 7 bases agree with TRBD1. The sample comprised PBMCs or T cells enriched from blood (not recorded which). Written as DNA, the CDR3 is TGTGCCAGTAGTGTCCGGACAGGAACGTCCTACAATGAGCAGTTCTTC. It translates to CASSVRTGTSYNEQFF. Variable domain in full (rest from reference TRBV19 and TRBJ2-1): DGGITQSPKYLFRKEGQNVTLSCEQNLNHDAMYWYRQDPGQGLRLIYYSQIVNDFQKGDIAEGYSVSREKKESFPLTVTSAQKNPTAFYLCASSVRTGTSYNEQFFGPGTRLTVL.